This T cell receptor (beta chain) was obtained from a study of T cell responses to AZD1222 COVID-19 vaccine. Produced via immunoSEQ multiplex PCR; TCRdb's table is partial and in-frame only. This table holds 85,000 to 95,000 clones, around 89% found once. This specimen consisted of peripheral blood, obtained on day 0 of AZD1222 vaccination. This receptor was taken from an adult in good health.

In nucleotides, the CDR3 is TGTGCCAGTAGTACCCACGGGGTGGGACGGGACTACGAGCAGTACTTC. Residues: CASSTHGVGRDYEQYF. The chain is built from TRBV19 and TRBJ2-7; D is tentatively TRBD1 or TRBD2 (5 bases each). V was trimmed by 4 bases and J by 3 bases, leaving 19 bases between them. This CDR3 has 16 amino acids. Germline CDR1 and CDR2: LNHDA and SQIVND (reference sequence).